This T cell receptor (beta chain) was documented in a study of blood T cell repertoires in COVID-19. V lost 5 bases to trimming and J lost 7 bases; unmatched junction nucleotides: 6. There are 14 residues in the CDR3. Germline CDR1 SGHNT, CDR2 YENEEA. Participant-reported clinical history was the basis for cohort assignment. All exposed participants met a person with COVID-19 within 2 weeks before entering the study. In the original processing: Amplified reference gene primers provided the basis for estimating nucleated cell counts. Sequenced by immunoSEQ multiplex PCR; TCRdb stores in-frame clones only, minus some. That table furnishes V, J and clone size, whereas the DNA furnished D and trimming. The table includes a few hundred thousand clones, roughly 90% detected once.

The TCR sequence derives from a woman in her forties who had been exposed to COVID-19. The J gene is TRBJ2-5, the V gene TRBV11-3, with 11 bases that match TRBD2. The sequencing sample was made of PBMCs or T cells enriched from blood (not recorded which). DNA of the CDR3: TGTGCCAGCAGCCAGGGTCTAGCGGGAGGGACCCAGTACTTC. Encoded protein: CASSQGLAGGTQYF.